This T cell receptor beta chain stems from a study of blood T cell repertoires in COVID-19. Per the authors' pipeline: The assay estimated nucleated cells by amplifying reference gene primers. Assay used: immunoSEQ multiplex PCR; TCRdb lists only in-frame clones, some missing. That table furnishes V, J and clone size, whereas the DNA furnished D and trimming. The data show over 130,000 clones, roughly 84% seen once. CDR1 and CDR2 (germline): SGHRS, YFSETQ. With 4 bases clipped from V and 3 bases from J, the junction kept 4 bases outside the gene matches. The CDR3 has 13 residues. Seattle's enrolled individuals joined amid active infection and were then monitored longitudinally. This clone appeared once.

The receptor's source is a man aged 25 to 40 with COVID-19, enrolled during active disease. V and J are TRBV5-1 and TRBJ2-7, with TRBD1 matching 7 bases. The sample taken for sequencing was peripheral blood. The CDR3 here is CASSIGQDYEQYF. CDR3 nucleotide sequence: TGCGCCAGCAGCATCGGACAGGACTACGAGCAGTACTTC.